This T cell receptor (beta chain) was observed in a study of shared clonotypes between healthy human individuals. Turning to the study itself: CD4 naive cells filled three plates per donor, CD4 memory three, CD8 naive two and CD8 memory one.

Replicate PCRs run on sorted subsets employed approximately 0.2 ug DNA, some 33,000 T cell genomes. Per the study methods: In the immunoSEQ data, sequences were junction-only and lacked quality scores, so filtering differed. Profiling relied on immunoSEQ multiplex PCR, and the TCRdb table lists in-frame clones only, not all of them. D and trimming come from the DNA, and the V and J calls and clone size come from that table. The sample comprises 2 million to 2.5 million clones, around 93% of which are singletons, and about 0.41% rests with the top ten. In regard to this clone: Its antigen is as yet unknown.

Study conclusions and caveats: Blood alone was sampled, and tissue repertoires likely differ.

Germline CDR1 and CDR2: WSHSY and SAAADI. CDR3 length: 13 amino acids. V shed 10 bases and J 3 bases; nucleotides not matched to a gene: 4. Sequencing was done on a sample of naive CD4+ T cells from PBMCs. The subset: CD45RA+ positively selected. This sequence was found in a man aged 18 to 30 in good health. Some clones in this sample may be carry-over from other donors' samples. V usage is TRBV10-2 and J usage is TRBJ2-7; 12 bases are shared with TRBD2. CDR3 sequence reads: CATRTSGNYEQYF. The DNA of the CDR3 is TGCGCCACCAGGACTAGCGGGAACTACGAGCAGTACTTC.